Listed below are T cell receptor beta chains from one sample, sequenced in a study of technical replicates of blood from several donors. Assay: immunoSEQ multiplex PCR; the TCRdb copy retains only in-frame clones and omits some. The sample shows tens of thousands of clones, approximately 94% of them seen only once. Material: T cells isolated from PBMCs. All receptors come from a human donor in good health. Each CDR3 is given with its conserved first and last residue. The D gene is left open where the match is weak. The size of a clone is reported for some rows only, either as once, few or many, or as a class for expanded clones.

j_gene,v_gene,d_gene,abundance,CDR3aa,CDR3nt
TRBJ1-3,TRBV28,.,once,CASSLRGGNTIYF,TGTGCCAGCAGTTTAAGGGGTGGAAACACCATATATTTT
TRBJ2-7,TRBV9,.,.,CASSVASESGSSYEQYF,TGTGCCAGCAGCGTAGCCAGCGAGAGCGGGTCCTCCTACGAGCAGTACTTC
TRBJ2-5,TRBV21-1,.,.,CASSTLSGGREETQYF,TGTGCCAGCAGCACATTATCGGGAGGGAGGGAAGAGACCCAGTACTTC
TRBJ1-2,TRBV11-2,.,.,CASSLSPGPLEGYTF,TGTGCCAGCAGCTTGAGCCCAGGTCCCTTAGAAGGCTACACCTTC
TRBJ2-3,TRBV11-2,.,.,CASSFPGAAGQGTQYF,TGTGCCAGCAGCTTTCCTGGGGCCGCCGGTCAAGGTACGCAGTATTTT
TRBJ2-3,TRBV25-1,TRBD2,.,CASSEGLAGYTDTQYF,TGTGCCAGCAGTGAGGGGCTAGCGGGATACACAGATACGCAGTATTTT
TRBJ2-3,TRBV10-1,.,.,CASSDYTDTQYF,TGCGCCAGCAGTGACTACACAGATACGCAGTATTTT
TRBJ2-2,TRBV11-3,.,.,CASSANRAGELFF,TGTGCCAGCAGCGCGAACAGAGCCGGGGAGCTGTTTTTT
TRBJ2-7,TRBV30,TRBD2,.,CAWSVRSAGVSYEQYF,TGTGCCTGGAGTGTACGTTCCGCGGGAGTCTCCTACGAGCAGTACTTC
TRBJ2-4,TRBV5-4,.,.,CASSFAGSDIQYF,TGTGCCAGCAGCTTTGCGGGTAGTGACATTCAGTACTTC
TRBJ1-4,TRBV15,.,.,CATSGLSKQGTNEKLFF,TGTGCCACCAGCGGCCTTAGCAAACAGGGAACTAATGAAAAACTGTTTTTT
TRBJ2-3,TRBV9,TRBD2,.,CASSPWTSGRARTDTQYF,TGTGCCAGCAGCCCATGGACTAGCGGGAGGGCCCGCACAGATACGCAGTATTTT
TRBJ1-1,TRBV19,TRBD1,once,CASSRNRGTEAFF,TGTGCCAGTAGTAGGAACAGGGGCACTGAAGCTTTCTTT
TRBJ1-5,TRBV10-2,.,once,CASSDSGWPQHF,TGCGCCAGCAGTGATTCAGGTTGGCCCCAGCATTTT
TRBJ1-2,TRBV6-5,.,.,CASRLQENYGYTF,TGTGCCAGCAGACTACAGGAGAACTATGGCTACACCTTC
TRBJ1-5,TRBV5-1,.,.,CASSLDSSNQPQHF,TGCGCCAGCAGCCTGGACAGTTCGAATCAGCCCCAGCATTTT
TRBJ2-1,TRBV2,.,.,CASSFSPGTYNEQFF,TGTGCCAGCAGTTTTTCCCCCGGGACCTACAATGAGCAGTTCTTC
TRBJ2-7,TRBV9,.,.,CASSPSSYEQYF,TGTGCCAGCAGCCCCAGTTCCTACGAGCAGTACTTC
TRBJ2-7,TRBV6-5,TRBD1,.,CASSYTGAYEQYF,TGTGCCAGCAGTTACACAGGGGCCTACGAGCAGTACTTC
TRBJ2-7,TRBV4-1,TRBD2,.,CASSHGGEQYF,TGCGCCAGCAGCCACGGGGGGGAGCAGTACTTC
TRBJ1-2,TRBV2,TRBD1,.,CAAKMTGLGYTF,TGTGCCGCTAAAATGACAGGGCTTGGCTACACCTTC
TRBJ2-1,TRBV11-2,.,.,CASSLAGTYNEQFF,TGTGCCAGCAGCTTAGCCGGGACCTACAATGAGCAGTTCTTC
TRBJ2-1,TRBV9,.,.,CASSSTAGGGNEQFF,TGTGCCAGCAGTTCCACAGCGGGTGGGGGCAATGAGCAGTTCTTC
TRBJ1-5,TRBV10-3,TRBD1,.,CAISGDSVQPQHF,TGTGCCATCAGTGGGGACAGTGTGCAGCCCCAGCATTTT
TRBJ1-2,TRBV18,.,.,CASSPRGSDGYTF,TGTGCCAGCTCACCACGGGGCTCGGATGGCTACACCTTC
TRBJ1-1,TRBV4-1,TRBD1,once,CASSPGQGPIEEEAFF,TGCGCCAGCAGCCCGGGACAGGGGCCTATAGAAGAGGAAGCTTTCTTT
TRBJ1-2,TRBV28,.,.,CASSLQQGPYGYTF,TGTGCCAGCAGTTTACAACAGGGCCCGTATGGCTACACCTTC
TRBJ2-3,TRBV9,TRBD2,.,CASSVGARETDTQYF,TGTGCCAGCAGCGTAGGCGCGCGGGAGACAGATACGCAGTATTTT
TRBJ2-3,TRBV28,TRBD1,.,CASQGVSSTDTQYF,TGTGCCTCCCAGGGGGTATCTAGCACAGATACGCAGTATTTT
TRBJ1-5,TRBV30,TRBD1,.,CAWDRVHQPQHF,TGTGCCTGGGACAGGGTTCATCAGCCCCAGCATTTT
TRBJ2-3,TRBV30,TRBD1,.,CAWNRDRSEDTQYF,TGTGCCTGGAATAGGGACAGATCGGAAGATACGCAGTATTTT
TRBJ2-2,TRBV30,TRBD2,once,CAWEPPGLAGGPELFF,TGTGCCTGGGAACCGCCGGGACTAGCGGGAGGGCCGGAACTGTTTTTT
TRBJ1-4,TRBV19,TRBD1,once,CASARTGGGEKLFF,TGTGCCAGTGCCAGGACAGGGGGCGGTGAAAAACTGTTTTTT
TRBJ1-1,TRBV2,.,.,CASRTGLNTEAFF,TGTGCCAGCAGGACAGGTTTAAACACTGAAGCTTTCTTT
TRBJ2-5,TRBV30,.,.,CARDSGEETQYF,TGTGCGAGGGACTCGGGGGAGGAGACCCAGTACTTC
TRBJ1-5,TRBV25-1,.,.,CASSDRQYNQPQHF,TGTGCCAGCAGTGACAGACAGTACAATCAGCCCCAGCATTTT
TRBJ2-3,TRBV18,TRBD2,.,CASSPIAGGSTDTQYF,TGTGCCAGCTCTCCCATAGCGGGAGGGAGCACAGATACGCAGTATTTT
TRBJ1-5,TRBV25-1,.,.,CASSDSRGIQPQHF,TGTGCCAGCAGTGACTCCAGGGGAATTCAGCCCCAGCATTTT
TRBJ1-4,TRBV27,.,few,CASSLFFPEKLFF,TGTGCCAGCAGTTTATTCTTTCCTGAAAAACTGTTTTTT
TRBJ2-7,TRBV7-2,.,.,CASSQGPFYEQYF,TGTGCCAGCAGCCAGGGCCCATTCTACGAGCAGTACTTC
TRBJ2-3,TRBV29-1,.,.,CSVRDLHTDTQYF,TGCAGCGTAAGGGACTTACACACAGATACGCAGTATTTT
TRBJ2-1,TRBV9,.,.,CASSVQGNTYNEQFF,TGTGCCAGCAGCGTACAGGGTAATACCTACAATGAGCAGTTCTTC
TRBJ2-5,TRBV7-6,.,.,CASSLGEVEQETQYF,TGTGCCAGCAGCTTAGGGGAGGTTGAGCAAGAGACCCAGTACTTC
TRBJ2-7,TRBV5-1,TRBD2,.,CASSLAGGLADKSYEQYF,TGCGCCAGCAGCTTGGCCGGGGGACTAGCGGACAAAAGCTACGAGCAGTACTTC
TRBJ2-4,TRBV5-6,TRBD2,.,CASSVTSGRNIQYF,TGTGCCAGCAGCGTAACTAGCGGGAGGAACATTCAGTACTTC